Below, 24 T cell receptor beta chains from the same sample are listed, as sequenced in a study of identical twins. TCRdb passed the 5' RACE reads through MiXCR, listing each CDR3 protein once. The top ten hold around 13% of the sample, which has hundreds of thousands of distinct CDR3 sequences, 15% to 20% seen once. In addition, the sample was reused for a study of T cells expressing NK-cell markers.

The sequenced sample was PBMCs. These receptors came from a young woman in good health.

This CDR3 is CASRDGAYGYTF. The CDR3 DNA sequence: TGTGCCAGCAGGGACGGCGCCTATGGCTACACCTTC. V gene TRBV12-3 or TRBV12-4 combines with J gene TRBJ1-2; D not resolved. Trimming pared 6 bases from V and 4 bases from J, leaving 9 bases between. The CDR3 spans 12 residues.

There are a few counts of this clonotype. The chain joins TRBV12-3 or TRBV12-4 to TRBJ1-5; D might be TRBD1 (6 bases). V was cut by 4 bases and J by 4 bases, with 14 bases left in between. The CDR3 is made up of 15 amino acids. This chain's CDR3 is CASSWGRGRNQPQHF. For the CDR3, the DNA is TGTGCCAGCAGTTGGGGCAGGGGCCGTAATCAGCCCCAGCATTTT.

The rearrangement joins TRBV9 to TRBJ2-7; 7 nucleotides agree with TRBD1. Germline trimming cut 0 bases from V and 2 bases from J; bases unmatched to any gene: 8. Germline CDR1 and CDR2: SGDLS and YYNGEE. The CDR3 is 16 residues long. CDR3 in amino acids: CASSVGPGTAAYEQYF. The CDR3 DNA sequence: TGTGCCAGCAGCGTAGGCCCCGGGACAGCGGCCTACGAGCAGTACTTC.

This clonotype was seen ten or more times. This chain joins TRBV10-3 and TRBJ2-1; a weak D match, TRBD1 (6 bases). V shed 3 bases and J shed 8 bases, with 14 bases lying between them. The CDR3 is 14 amino acids. The germline CDR1 and CDR2 sequences are ENHRY and SYGVKD. The CDR3 here is CAISDRGNIYEQFF. CDR3 in DNA: TGTGCCATCAGTGACAGGGGTAATATCTATGAGCAGTTCTTC.

This clonotype was detected only a few times. CDR3 coding DNA: TGCAGTGCCTCAACTCCACGCACGACCACCTACGAGCAGTACTTC. As protein: CSASTPRTTTYEQYF. V usage is TRBV20-1 and J usage is TRBJ2-7; D is uncertain. V was shortened by 6 bases and J by 2 bases, with 20 bases between the two germline ends. The length of the CDR3 is 15 residues. The germline CDR1 and CDR2 sequences are DFQATT and SNEGSKA (reference sequence).

This clonotype was detected only a few times. The V call is TRBV5-1, the J call TRBJ2-7, with 9 bases aligning to TRBD1. J was trimmed by 4 bases and V by 6 bases; bases with no gene match: 14. This CDR3 comprises 16 residues. Germline V gives CDR1 SGHRS, CDR2 YFSETQ. DNA of the CDR3: TGCGCCAGCATACCTTCACCGGGACAGGGATCGTACGAGCAGTACTTC. Translated, it gives CASIPSPGQGSYEQYF.

In its sample, this clonotype was seen a few times. CDR3 coding DNA: TGCGCCAGCAGCTCCCGGGACCAAGGGGCCAACGTCCTGACTTTC. Its protein product is CASSSRDQGANVLTF. This chain connects TRBV5-1 to TRBJ2-6; D might be TRBD1 or TRBD2, each matching 5 bases. Deletions cut 3 bases from V and 4 bases from J, with 11 bases between. Per germline, CDR1 SGHRS and CDR2 YFSETQ. This CDR3 is 15 amino acids long.

The chain uses TRBV5-5 and TRBJ1-2; TRBD1 matches 8 bases. J lost 8 bases, V lost 6 bases, and 9 bases had no gene match. The germline V gene encodes CDR1 SGHKS and CDR2 YYEKEE (reference sequence). The CDR3 contains 13 residues. This CDR3 reads CASTQGALGGYTF. Here the CDR3 DNA reads TGTGCCAGCACCCAGGGGGCCCTTGGGGGCTACACCTTC.

The chain recombines TRBV12-3 or TRBV12-4 with TRBJ2-1; 8 nucleotides agree with TRBD1. The CDR3 length is 16 residues. V shed 6 bases, J shed 5 bases, and the junction held 12 bases outside the gene matches. The CDR3 is CASSRPTGVRDNEQFF. CDR3 bases: TGTGCCAGCAGCCGCCCGACAGGGGTAAGAGACAATGAGCAGTTCTTC.

V is TRBV10-2 and J is TRBJ2-1, with 10 bases identical to TRBD2. The CDR3 loop spans 15 amino acids. Germline trimming cut 4 bases from V and 4 bases from J; bases unmatched to any gene: 4. Germline V lookup: CDR1 WSHSY, CDR2 SAAADI. For the CDR3, the DNA is TGCGCCAGCAGTGGCGGGACTAGCGAGTACAATGAGCAGTTCTTC. Amino acids: CASSGGTSEYNEQFF.

This clonotype has just a few counts. The V gene is TRBV6-4, the J gene TRBJ2-1, with TRBD2 matching 7 bases. The CDR3 is 16 residues long. Germline CDR1 and CDR2: MRHNA and SNTAGT. Trimming cost V 4 bases and J 0 bases; bases outside gene matches: 6. CDR3 sequence (DNA): TGTGCCAGCAGTGGACTAGCCTCAAGCTCCTACAATGAGCAGTTCTTC. This translates into CASSGLASSSYNEQFF.

The CDR3 region is CASSLVSGNEFF. As DNA, the CDR3 is TGTGCCAGCAGCTTAGTCTCCGGGAATGAGTTCTTC. The chain carries TRBV7-2 and TRBJ2-1; TRBD2 is a possible D gene (5 bases). Looked up from germline, CDR1 is SGHTA and CDR2 is FQGNSA. There are 12 residues in the CDR3. V was pared by 1 base and J by 14 bases, with 12 bases between.

This clonotype was seen at least ten times. This rearrangement joins TRBV5-1 to TRBJ1-6; 8 bases match TRBD1. This CDR3 is built from 14 residues. Germline assignment: CDR1 SGHRS and CDR2 YFSETQ. Trimming took 0 bases from V and 7 from J; bases not matched to a gene: 0. This chain's CDR3 is CASSLGTGNSPLHF. Here the CDR3 DNA reads TGCGCCAGCAGCTTGGGGACAGGGAATTCACCCCTCCACTTT.

This chain uses TRBV9 with TRBJ2-3; D could derive from TRBD1 or TRBD2 (5 bases each). The germline V gene encodes CDR1 SGDLS and CDR2 YYNGEE. V shed 1 base and J shed 1 base, with 10 bases lying between them. There are 15 residues in the CDR3. CDR3 DNA sequence: TGTGCCAGCAGCGTACGGGACCAGCGCACAGATACGCAGTATTTT. As protein: CASSVRDQRTDTQYF.

The chain couples TRBV7-2 to TRBJ2-3; 15 bases line up with TRBD2. The CDR3 is made up of 22 amino acids. Germline V gives CDR1 SGHTA, CDR2 FQGNSA. The junction had 18 bases not matched to a gene; V was cut back by 5 bases and J by 0 bases. CDR3 in amino acids: CASSAGRGGLAGGPPSTDTQYF. In DNA, the CDR3 is TGTGCCAGCAGCGCTGGGCGCGGGGGACTAGCGGGGGGACCGCCTAGCACAGATACGCAGTATTTT.

V is TRBV5-5 and J is TRBJ2-5, with D unclear. V was cut by 7 bases and J by 1 base, with 11 bases left in between. The length of the CDR3 is 13 residues. CDR1 is SGHKS and CDR2 is YYEKEE in the germline V gene (reference sequence). The CDR3 nucleotides are TGTGCCAGCGGTAGGACCTTCCAAGAGACCCAGTACTTC. Translated: CASGRTFQETQYF.

This clonotype occurred many times. CDR3 region: CASSSTGGEADTQYF. CDR3 DNA sequence: TGCGCCAGCAGCTCGACAGGGGGAGAGGCAGATACGCAGTATTTT. J is TRBJ2-3 and V is TRBV5-1; 9 bases are shared with TRBD1. V gave up 3 bases and J gave up 4 bases; unmatched junction bases: 6. The CDR3 consists of 15 residues. In germline, CDR1 is SGHRS, CDR2 YFSETQ.

The V gene is TRBV3-1, the J gene TRBJ2-3; D not certain. Germline loops: CDR1 LGHDT, CDR2 YNNKEL (reference sequence). The length of the CDR3 is 15 residues. Trimming removed 0 bases at V and 2 bases at J, with 9 bases between. CDR3 DNA: TGTGCCAGCAGCCAAGAGACGGCCCTCACAGATACGCAGTATTTT. Amino acid sequence: CASSQETALTDTQYF.

This clonotype was seen a single time. This chain connects TRBV20-1 to TRBJ2-1, with TRBD2 matching over 7 bases. V was pared by 6 bases and J by 5 bases, with 7 bases of the junction left unmatched. The germline V gene has CDR1 DFQATT and CDR2 SNEGSKA (reference sequence). This CDR3 contains 13 residues. The CDR3 region has the DNA TGCAGTGCCTATAAAGCGGGGAACAATGAGCAGTTCTTC. It codes for CSAYKAGNNEQFF.

In its sample, this clonotype was seen a few times. The V and J genes are TRBV12-3 or TRBV12-4 and TRBJ1-4; no clear D. The CDR3 is 13 residues long. V was trimmed by 6 bases and J by 5 bases, leaving 10 bases between them. CDR3 bases: TGTGCCAGCAGCGCCCTGTCGAATGAAAAACTGTTTTTT. Protein sequence: CASSALSNEKLFF.

The table lists this clonotype with a few counts. The rearrangement joins TRBV11-2 to TRBJ2-1, with a weak D call TRBD2 (6 bases). In germline, CDR1 is SGHAT, CDR2 FQNNGV. The CDR3 runs 14 residues. V was clipped by 10 bases and J by 7 bases, with 20 bases between them. The CDR3 region has the DNA TGTGCCACCAACGGGGGAGGAATAGCGAATGAGCAGTTCTTC. It codes for CATNGGGIANEQFF.

The chain combines TRBV10-3 with TRBJ2-7; D gene uncertain. The CDR3 contains 15 residues. Trimming left V 0 bases short and J 3 bases short, with 12 bases between. Germline CDR1 reads ENHRY; CDR2 reads SYGVKD. The chain's CDR3 is CAISESNRHLYEQYF. The DNA for the CDR3 is TGTGCCATCAGTGAGTCAAACCGACACCTCTACGAGCAGTACTTC.

The genes are TRBV5-1 and TRBJ2-3; the match to TRBD2 covers 8 bases. Germline V CDR1 and CDR2: SGHRS, YFSETQ. The J segment lost 3 bases and the V segment lost 5 bases, leaving 8 bases of the junction unmatched. The CDR3 spans 15 residues. The CDR3 coding sequence is TGCGCCAGCAGGGTCGTAGGACTAGCTACAGATACGCAGTATTTT. It translates to CASRVVGLATDTQYF.

V usage is TRBV6-1 and J usage is TRBJ2-7; D gene ambiguous. The CDR3 is 13 amino acids. Germline values: CDR1 MNHNS, CDR2 SASEGT. The V gene lost 7 bases and the J gene lost 1 base, with 11 bases spanning the gap. The CDR3 DNA sequence: TGTGCCAGCACCAACGGGTTTTCCTACGAGCAGTACTTC. It yields the protein CASTNGFSYEQYF.